Below, 7 T cell receptor beta chains from the same sample are listed, as sequenced in a study of blood T cell repertoires in COVID-19. Profiled with immunoSEQ multiplex PCR; TCRdb holds only in-frame clones, not every one. The data hold roughly 460,000 clones, with around 90% observed a single time. Input material: peripheral blood. These receptors all come from a man between 18 and 35 years old with COVID-19, enrolled during active disease.

The chain carries TRBV23-1 and TRBJ2-5; 7 bases line up with TRBD2. TRBV23-1 is marked as an open reading frame, function uncertain. CDR3 length equals 17 residues. V lost 0 bases and J lost 4; bases outside the gene matches: 11. The CDR3 is CASSQSRGGEGRETQYF. The CDR3 DNA reads as TGCGCCAGCAGTCAATCTCGCGGGGGAGAGGGAAGAGAGACCCAGTACTTC.

The chain employs TRBV5-1 and TRBJ2-1; maybe TRBD2 (7 bases). Between the trimmed V and J ends, which lost 1 base and 9 bases, there was a span of 11 bases. Germline CDR1 is SGHRS and CDR2 is YFSETQ. The CDR3 is 13 residues long. The CDR3 DNA reads TGCGCCAGCAGCTTGAACAGGGAGGGTGAGCAGTTCTTC. Its translation is CASSLNREGEQFF.

The CDR3, as DNA: TGTGCCAGCAGCGAGGGACTAGCGGGAGACGAGCAGTACTTC. This sequence encodes CASSEGLAGDEQYF. The chain joins TRBV9 to TRBJ2-7; TRBD2 matches 14 bases. V dropped 3 bases and J dropped 5; count of bases not matched to a gene: 1. Looked up from germline, CDR1 is SGDLS and CDR2 is YYNGEE. CDR3 length: 14 amino acids.

In this sample, this clone turned up once. A single base separates this from a much larger clone, so it may be a read error. The chain joins TRBV5-5 to TRBJ2-2, with D perhaps TRBD1 (6 bases). V was shortened by 1 base and J by 5 bases, with 6 bases between the two germline ends. CDR1 and CDR2 (germline): SGHKS, YYEKEE (reference sequence). The CDR3 consists of 13 residues. The CDR3 nucleotides read TGTGCCAGCAGCTTGACAGGGACCGGGGAGCTGTTTTTT. The encoded protein is CASSLTGTGELFF.

V usage is TRBV27 and J usage is TRBJ2-1, with a tentative D call TRBD2 (5 bases). The CDR3 totals 15 residues. The V end lost 5 bases, the J end lost 8 bases, and 19 bases lay between the germline ends. The germline V gene encodes CDR1 MNHEY and CDR2 SMNVEV (reference sequence). CDR3 in DNA: TGTGCCAGCAGTCTCAGCGGTAGCTCGGGTCATGAGCAGTTCTTC. It is translated as CASSLSGSSGHEQFF.

Comments on this clone: At the DNA level, this CDR3 is encoded by other sequences in the same sample as well. The chain links TRBV10-1 to TRBJ2-7, with 10 bases identical to TRBD2. The germline CDR1 and CDR2 sequences are WNHNN and SYGVQD (reference sequence). V was clipped by 3 bases and J by 3 bases; unmatched bases: 2. CDR3 length: 14 residues. The CDR3 DNA is TGCGCCAGCAGTGAACGGACTAGCGGCTACGAGCAGTACTTC. It specifies CASSERTSGYEQYF.

This CDR3 reads CASSPSAGGSTYNSPLHF. As DNA, the CDR3 is TGTGCCAGCTCACCGTCCGCAGGGGGCTCCACCTATAATTCACCCCTCCACTTT. J is TRBJ1-6 and V is TRBV18; 8 nucleotides line up with TRBD1. There are 18 residues in the CDR3. The V segment lost 3 bases and the J segment 2 bases; nucleotides outside the gene matches: 9. Germline V gene sequence: CDR1 KGHSH, CDR2 LQKENI. Based on the CDR3 plus reference TRBV18 and TRBJ1-6, the full variable domain is NAGVMQNPRHLVRRRGQEARLRCSPMKGHSHVYWYRQLPEEGLKFMVYLQKENIIDESGMPKERFSAEFPKEGPSILRIQQVVRGDSAAYFCASSPSAGGSTYNSPLHFGNGTRLTVT.